This T cell receptor (beta chain) was found in a study of T-cell memory formation after mild COVID-19 (dated by TCRdb to the early 2020s). As for the study more broadly: Most TCR sequence clusters were specific to one of the two donors. Two young, previously healthy adult volunteers made up the cohort, one male and one female. Longitudinal TCRalpha and TCRbeta repertoire sequencing tracked T-cell clones expanding and contracting after mild COVID-19 in a couple of donors.

The junction carries 8 bases between V and J, which are trimmed by 0 bases and 6 bases respectively. The CDR3 runs 13 amino acids, cysteine and phenylalanine included. Of all the DNA, just the CDR3 is kept, 39 bases in frame from base 1. Via the germline V gene, CDR1 is MNHEY and CDR2 SVGAGI. Ficoll-Paque density gradient centrifugation was the method used to isolate PBMCs. The instrument given in TCRdb is Illumina NovaSeq 6000. cDNA libraries for TCRalpha and TCRbeta were prepared by 5'RACE using constant-segment primers, with sample barcodes and unique molecular identifiers added. RNA was extracted from every sample with Trizol reagent. Library amplification was performed in two PCR steps, and a second sample barcode and Illumina TruSeq adapters were introduced in the second step. Sequencing of the libraries was done on an Illumina NovaSeq, producing 2 x 150 bp paired-end reads. The paper's processing steps were these. The reads were demultiplexed and collapsed into UMI-guided consensus sequences using migec v1.2.7. Using mixcr v2.1.11, UMI consensuses were aligned to TRA and TRB V and J templates and then assembled into clonotypes. Clonotypes were classified as expanded or contracted when called significant by both edgeR and NoisET, with noise models trained on biological replicates. For edgeR calls, the cutoffs were a false discovery rate-adjusted p below 0.01 and a log2 fold-change threshold of 1. PCA with hierarchical clustering of max-normalized trajectories of the 1000 most abundant clonotypes was used as exploratory dynamics analysis. Separately sequenced CD4+ and CD8+ repertoires were used to assign the CD4 or CD8 phenotype of responding clones. TCRdb took the public reads, trimmed them with fastp at Q25, ran MiXCR for clone calling and kept in-frame beta chains. Entries are consolidated by CDR3 protein sequence, retaining the most common genes and DNA. V and J calls and clone size were set by TCRdb, not the authors. This sample is represented by fewer than 550,000 distinct CDR3 sequences; 15% to 25% of them were singletons. The ten biggest clones cover 7.5% to 9.5% of the sample.

Overall study outcomes, separate from this receptor: Balanced CD4/CD8 phenotypes were observed for clones contracting from day 15 to 85, whereas a bias towards CD4+ was observed for a second wave of clones expanding from day 15 to 37. Whether the second-wave clones peaking on day 37 were SARS-CoV-2 specific was not confirmed. Some responding clones were found in pre-infection memory, which suggests that pre-existing cross-reactive memory T cells took part in the SARS-CoV-2 response. Contracting CD4+ clones were located mainly in the CM and EM memory subsets, whereas CD8+ clones were found to be enriched in EMRA. Only a couple of mild cases were covered in the study, and larger cohorts including severe cases with pre-infection samples were considered necessary.

Concerning this clonotype: Its cognate antigen has yet to be identified. No quality values exist for individual bases; no much larger clone is one base distant.

Sequenced input: PBMCs or a T cell subset sorted from them (not recorded which). The chain is encoded by TRBV6-5 joined to TRBJ1-1; TRBD1 is a weak D gene call, 6 bases matching. The source is an adult woman who had mild COVID-19 (a few samples of this study predate the infection). The sample titles of this study are shuffled in the database, so cell type and time point are left out; the donor was told from shared clones. The CDR3 corresponds to CASSYSGGPEAFF. The DNA sequence is given as TGTGCCAGCAGTTACTCTGGGGGCCCTGAAGCTTTCTTT.